This T cell receptor beta chain stems from a study of OX40 agonist ivuxolimab in advanced cancers. The repertoire was sequenced with immunoSEQ multiplex PCR; TCRdb's copy has only in-frame clones and lacks some. This table holds some 85,000 clones, about 90% found once. Losses at the gene ends were 5 bases for V and 1 base for J; bases not matched to a gene: 5. Germline V CDR1 and CDR2: SEHNR, FQNEAQ (reference sequence). The CDR3 runs 15 residues. This sequence originates from an adult with an advanced solid tumor such as melanoma, head and neck, liver or kidney cancer. The chain has TRBV7-9 and TRBJ2-3, with 8 bases identical to TRBD2. This sample comprised CD4+ or CD8+ T cells sorted from blood, obtained in a trial of the OX40 agonist ivuxolimab. The CDR3 region is CASSRLGGGTDTQYF. The CDR3 bases are TGTGCCAGCAGCCGGCTCGGGGGGGGCACAGATACGCAGTATTTT.